This T cell receptor (beta chain) is from a study of tumor-infiltrating lymphocytes in primary liver carcinoma. Study summary: The tumors, T1-T3 N0M0 lesions, were roughly 4.2 to 11 cm across.

Notes on this clonotype: Its antigen is not known. Germline is not matched at one junction end, which may reflect a read error.

Study conclusions and caveats: Top-250-clone fractions were significantly higher in tumors than in blood (p = 0.039).

A primer matching the constant region was used to make TCR beta cDNA from 500 to 650 ng of total RNA. ARM-PCR was slightly modified, and three nested multiplex PCR rounds with it gave rise to the TCR beta libraries. PCR rounds one and two used TRBV1-TRBV30 forward primers with a C-beta reverse primer for about 9 cycles each. TCRdb independently ran MiXCR on the multiplex PCR reads; one entry per CDR3 protein. The table has more than 70,000 distinct CDR3 sequences, 72% seen once. RNA and DNA were co-extracted from 20-30 mg of unsorted bulk tissue. Those patients suffered from chronic HBV infection and were treatment-naive. The germline V gene has CDR1 SEHNR and CDR2 FQNEAQ (reference sequence). The CDR3 is 14 amino acids.

The chain combines TRBV7-9 with TRBJ1-2; no reliable D call. The sequencing input was liver tumor tissue from sampling region 1. Subset described: tumor region T1, superior pole. This receptor was obtained from a man aged 35 to 55 with primary liver carcinoma and hepatitis B virus infection. The chain's CDR3 is CASSLETASYGHTF. The CDR3 DNA is TGTGCCAGCAGCTTAGAAACAGCTAGCTATGGCCACACCTTC.